The rows below give T cell receptor beta chains drawn from one sample of a study of T cell responses to AZD1222 COVID-19 vaccine. Data came from immunoSEQ multiplex PCR; TCRdb stores just in-frame clones and leaves some out. The sample gives roughly 100,000 clones, over 80% of which show up once; about 8.7% is in the top ten. Material: peripheral blood, obtained on day 0 of AZD1222 vaccination. Receptors originate from an adult in good health. The CDR3 runs from the conserved cysteine through the conserved F or W. A D gene is named only where the DNA matches it firmly. Some rows have no size entry. The others give once, few or many, or a class for an expanded clone.

CDR3nt	CDR3aa	v_gene	j_gene	d_gene	abundance
TGTGCCAGCAGCTTAGTCCCGGGGGCGACGGGAAACACCATATATTTT	CASSLVPGATGNTIYF	TRBV7-6	TRBJ1-3	NA	NA
TGTGCCAGCAGCCGAGCATGGGGTGGAGAGACCCAGTACTTC	CASSRAWGGETQYF	TRBV3-1/TRBV3-2	TRBJ2-5	NA	NA
TGTGCCAGCAGCCCGAGACAACTCCCTAACTATGGCTACACCTTC	CASSPRQLPNYGYTF	TRBV7-9	TRBJ1-2	NA	NA
TGTGCCAGCAGCCCCCGGGGGAATAGCGGGAGGGCGGGGGAGCAGTACTTC	CASSPRGNSGRAGEQYF	TRBV11-2	TRBJ2-7	TRBD2	NA
TGTGCCAGCTCACCACCTTTCCAGGGGAAAACTAATGAAAAACTGTTTTTT	CASSPPFQGKTNEKLFF	TRBV18	TRBJ1-4	NA	NA
TGTGCCAGCAAGGATGACTCTTACTCTGGAAACACCATATATTTT	CASKDDSYSGNTIYF	TRBV2	TRBJ1-3	NA	NA
TGTGCCAGCAGCCGGTCCAGGGACGTGAACACCGGGGAGCTGTTTTTT	CASSRSRDVNTGELFF	TRBV7-3	TRBJ2-2	NA	NA
TGCAGCGTTGAAGACGGGGGTCAGGATCAGTTCTTC	CSVEDGGQDQFF	TRBV29-1	TRBJ2-1	NA	NA
TGTGCCAGCAGTTTCGAAGGTCCTCTCTACGAGCAGTACTTC	CASSFEGPLYEQYF	TRBV3-1/TRBV3-2	TRBJ2-7	NA	NA
TGTGCCAGCAACAGGGCAAGCTCCTACAATGAGCAGTTCTTC	CASNRASSYNEQFF	TRBV6-5	TRBJ2-1	NA	NA
TGTGCCAGCTCACGTTACAGGGAGATGAACACTGAAGCTTTCTTT	CASSRYREMNTEAFF	TRBV18	TRBJ1-1	NA	NA
TGTGCCATCAGGGGGACATCGGTTTCCAACACTGAAGCTTTCTTT	CAIRGTSVSNTEAFF	TRBV10-3	TRBJ1-1	NA	once
TGTGCCAGCAGTCCATCGTCAGCGTACGAGCAGTACTTC	CASSPSSAYEQYF	TRBV12-3/TRBV12-4	TRBJ2-7	NA	NA
TGTGCCACCAGTGATAGTAACCCTTTCGCCTACGAGCAGTACTTC	CATSDSNPFAYEQYF	TRBV24-1	TRBJ2-7	NA	NA
TGTGCCAGCAGCCGAAAGCAAGGTAGCGGGAGAGGGGCGCGGACCCAGTACTTC	CASSRKQGSGRGARTQYF	TRBV7-8	TRBJ2-5	TRBD2	NA
TGCGCCAGCAGCCAAGATGAGGAGACCCAGTACTTC	CASSQDEETQYF	TRBV4-3	TRBJ2-5	NA	NA
TGTGCCAGCAGCCCACTAGCGGGAAGGATAGATACGCAGTATTTT	CASSPLAGRIDTQYF	TRBV3-1/TRBV3-2	TRBJ2-3	TRBD2	NA
TGTGCCAGCAGTCACCCGGGACTAGCGGGAGACGAGCAGTACTTC	CASSHPGLAGDEQYF	TRBV6-6	TRBJ2-7	TRBD2	NA
TGTGCCAGCAGCTTAGGAGGGCCCCTCTTCCAAGAGACCCAGTACTTC	CASSLGGPLFQETQYF	TRBV11-2	TRBJ2-5	NA	NA
TGCACCAGCAGCCAAGATGACCCAACCGGACACACAGATACGCAGTATTTT	CTSSQDDPTGHTDTQYF	TRBV1	TRBJ2-3	NA	NA
TGTGCCAGCAGCTTAGGGGGGACAGGGTCCGGGAGGCCGTACAATGAGCAGTTCTTC	CASSLGGTGSGRPYNEQFF	TRBV7-2	TRBJ2-1	TRBD1	NA
TGTGCCAGCAGTTCCCAGGGGATGGATGGCTACACCTTC	CASSSQGMDGYTF	TRBV7-2	TRBJ1-2	NA	NA
TGTGCCTGGAGTTATTACACAAGCACAGATACGCAGTATTTT	CAWSYYTSTDTQYF	TRBV30	TRBJ2-3	NA	NA
TGTGCCAGCAGTTACCGATCCCCAGGGGAGCAGTTCTTC	CASSYRSPGEQFF	TRBV6-5	TRBJ2-1	NA	NA
TGTGCCAGTCGGACAGAAGTTAACACTGAAGCTTTCTTT	CASRTEVNTEAFF	TRBV19	TRBJ1-1	NA	NA
TGTGCCAGCAGCTTATTCGGGCGCGACTATGGCTACACCTTC	CASSLFGRDYGYTF	TRBV5-6	TRBJ1-2	NA	NA
TGCGCCAGCAGCACTAGCGGGCCGAGCTCCTACAATGAGCAGTTCTTC	CASSTSGPSSYNEQFF	TRBV10-2	TRBJ2-1	TRBD2	NA
TGTGCCAGCAGCGAGGAGAGTTTTACTAATACGCAGTATTTT	CASSEESFTNTQYF	TRBV9	TRBJ2-3	NA	NA
TGTGCCAGCAGCCCCCCCGGGACAGCGGGCGGCTACACCTTC	CASSPPGTAGGYTF	TRBV28	TRBJ1-2	TRBD1	NA
TGTGCCAGCAGCCCTCAGCAGGACCGACGACCCAAGCGGGGGCAGTTCTTC	CASSPQQDRRPKRGQFF	TRBV7-2	TRBJ2-1	TRBD2	NA
TGTGCCAGCAGCGTAGAAGTCATGAACACTGAAGCTTTCTTT	CASSVEVMNTEAFF	TRBV9	TRBJ1-1	NA	NA